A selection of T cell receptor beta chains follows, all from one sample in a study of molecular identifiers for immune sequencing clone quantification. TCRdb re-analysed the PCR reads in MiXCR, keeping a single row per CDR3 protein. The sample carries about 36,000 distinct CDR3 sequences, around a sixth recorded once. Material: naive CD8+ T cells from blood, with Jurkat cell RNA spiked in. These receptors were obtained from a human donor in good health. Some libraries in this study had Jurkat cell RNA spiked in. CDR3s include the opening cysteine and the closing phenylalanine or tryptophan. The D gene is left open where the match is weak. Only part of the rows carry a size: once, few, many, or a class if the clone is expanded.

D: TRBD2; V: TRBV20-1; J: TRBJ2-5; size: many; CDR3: CSARVWQRGETQYF; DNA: TGCAGTGCTAGAGTGTGGCAGCGGGGTGAGACCCAGTACTTC
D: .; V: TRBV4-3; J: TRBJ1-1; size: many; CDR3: CASSQVGAHEAFF; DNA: TGCGCCAGCAGCCAAGTTGGAGCACATGAAGCTTTCTTT
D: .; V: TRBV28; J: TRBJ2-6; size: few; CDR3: CASTENTSGANVLTF; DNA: TGTGCCAGCACCGAGAACACGTCTGGGGCCAACGTCCTGACTTTC
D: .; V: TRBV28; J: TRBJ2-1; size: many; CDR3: CASSLSGSKRDEQFF; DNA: TGTGCCAGCAGTTTATCGGGGTCGAAGCGGGATGAGCAGTTCTTC
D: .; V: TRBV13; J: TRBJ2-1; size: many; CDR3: CASSPLSGSPDEQFF; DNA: TGTGCCAGCAGCCCCCTCTCCGGGAGCCCCGATGAGCAGTTCTTC
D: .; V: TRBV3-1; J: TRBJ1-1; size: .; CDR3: CASSQGSIEAFF; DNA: TGTGCCAGCAGCCAAGGCAGCATTGAAGCTTTCTTT
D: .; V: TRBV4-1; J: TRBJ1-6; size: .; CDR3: CASSQVSSYNSPLHF; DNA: TGCGCCAGCAGCCAAGTTAGCTCCTATAATTCACCCCTCCACTTT
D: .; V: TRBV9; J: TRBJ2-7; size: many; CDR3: CASSDGLEQYF; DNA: TGTGCCAGCTCCGATGGCCTAGAGCAGTACTTC
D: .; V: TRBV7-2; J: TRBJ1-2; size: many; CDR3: CASSSTELRRANYGYTF; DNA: TGTGCCAGCAGCTCGACAGAGCTACGAAGGGCTAACTATGGCTACACCTTC
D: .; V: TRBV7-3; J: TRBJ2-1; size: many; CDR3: CASSFVSSGYNEQFF; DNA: TGTGCCAGCAGCTTCGTTTCAAGCGGCTACAATGAGCAGTTCTTC
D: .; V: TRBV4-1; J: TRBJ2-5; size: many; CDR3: CASSPDGLPEETQYF; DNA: TGCGCCAGCAGCCCTGATGGACTGCCTGAAGAGACCCAGTACTTC
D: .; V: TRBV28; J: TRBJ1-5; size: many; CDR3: CASSWVAQPQHF; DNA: TGTGCCAGCAGTTGGGTGGCTCAGCCCCAGCATTTT
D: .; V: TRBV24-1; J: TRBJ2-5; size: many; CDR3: CATSDYNQETQYF; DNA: TGTGCCACCAGTGACTACAACCAAGAGACCCAGTACTTC
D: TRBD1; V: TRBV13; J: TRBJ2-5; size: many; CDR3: CASSLVGQGVETQYF; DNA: TGTGCCAGCAGCTTAGTAGGACAGGGAGTAGAGACCCAGTACTTC
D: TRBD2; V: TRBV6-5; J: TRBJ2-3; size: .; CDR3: CASSSGTSGSGTQYF; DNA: TGTGCCAGCAGTTCCGGGACTAGCGGGAGTGGAACGCAGTATTTT
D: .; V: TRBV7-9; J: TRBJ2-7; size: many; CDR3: CASSFGLSNYEQYF; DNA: TGTGCCAGCAGCTTTGGACTCTCTAACTACGAGCAGTACTTC
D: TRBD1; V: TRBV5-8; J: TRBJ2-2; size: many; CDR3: CASSSWDRGLGYTGELFF; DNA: TGTGCCAGCAGCTCGTGGGACAGGGGCCTGGGATACACCGGGGAGCTGTTTTTT
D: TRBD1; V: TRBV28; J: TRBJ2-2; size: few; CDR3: CASSLSPHRDRGAGELFF; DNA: TGTGCCAGCAGTTTATCGCCCCACCGGGACAGGGGTGCCGGGGAGCTGTTTTTT
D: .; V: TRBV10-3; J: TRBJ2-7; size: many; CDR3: CAISESGASYEQYF; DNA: TGTGCCATCAGTGAGTCAGGGGCCTCCTACGAGCAGTACTTC
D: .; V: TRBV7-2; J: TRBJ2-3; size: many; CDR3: CASSLVGGTTDTQYF; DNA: TGTGCCAGCAGCTTAGTCGGGGGCACCACAGATACGCAGTATTTT
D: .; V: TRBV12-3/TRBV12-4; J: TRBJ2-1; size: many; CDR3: CASSLGLGFDNEQFF; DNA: TGTGCCAGCAGTTTAGGACTAGGGTTTGACAATGAGCAGTTCTTC
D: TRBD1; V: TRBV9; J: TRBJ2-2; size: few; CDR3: CASRTGQTNTGELFF; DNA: TGTGCCAGCAGGACGGGACAGACGAACACCGGGGAGCTGTTTTTT
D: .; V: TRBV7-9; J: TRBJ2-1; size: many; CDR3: CASSPINGEQFF; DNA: TGTGCCAGCAGTCCCATTAACGGTGAGCAGTTCTTC
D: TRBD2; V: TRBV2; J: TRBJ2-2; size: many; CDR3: CASSELAGVRSGELFF; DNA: TGTGCCAGCAGCGAACTAGCGGGAGTACGATCCGGGGAGCTGTTTTTT
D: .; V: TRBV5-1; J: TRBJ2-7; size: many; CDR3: CASSLVGGPSYEQYF; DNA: TGCGCCAGCAGCTTGGTCGGGGGACCCTCCTACGAGCAGTACTTC
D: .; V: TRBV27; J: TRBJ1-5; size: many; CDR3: CASSLSATYNQPQHF; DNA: TGTGCCAGCAGTTTATCAGCCACTTACAATCAGCCCCAGCATTTT
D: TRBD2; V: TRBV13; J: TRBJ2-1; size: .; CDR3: CASSLVAGEDEQFF; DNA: TGTGCCAGCAGCTTGGTAGCGGGAGAGGATGAGCAGTTCTTC
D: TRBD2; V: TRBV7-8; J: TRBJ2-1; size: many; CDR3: CASTDKRGAYNEQFF; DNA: TGTGCCAGCACCGATAAGCGGGGCGCCTACAATGAGCAGTTCTTC
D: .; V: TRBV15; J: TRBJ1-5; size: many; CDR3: CATSRDGTYSNQPQHF; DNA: TGTGCCACCAGCAGAGATGGGACGTATAGCAATCAGCCCCAGCATTTT
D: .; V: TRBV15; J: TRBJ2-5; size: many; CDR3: CATSTTPRGGEETQYF; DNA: TGTGCCACCAGCACCACCCCCAGGGGTGGGGAAGAGACCCAGTACTTC
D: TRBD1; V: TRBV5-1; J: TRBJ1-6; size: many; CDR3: CASSLLAGQANSPLHF; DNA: TGCGCCAGCAGCTTGCTCGCGGGACAGGCTAATTCACCCCTCCACTTT
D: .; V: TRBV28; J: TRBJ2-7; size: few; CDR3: CASSTRLLYSYEQYF; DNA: TGTGCCAGCAGTACACGACTTCTATACTCCTACGAGCAGTACTTC
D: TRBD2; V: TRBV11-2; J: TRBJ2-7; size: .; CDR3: CASSGLAGPPYVEQYF; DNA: TGTGCCAGCAGCGGACTAGCGGGACCACCCTACGTTGAGCAGTACTTC
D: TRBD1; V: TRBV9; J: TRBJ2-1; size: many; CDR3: CASSATGEQFF; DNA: TGTGCCAGCAGCGCGACAGGGGAGCAGTTCTTC
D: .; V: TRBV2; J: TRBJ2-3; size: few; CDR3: CASSDLSETTDTQYF; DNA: TGTGCCAGCAGTGATTTGTCTGAGACCACAGATACGCAGTATTTT
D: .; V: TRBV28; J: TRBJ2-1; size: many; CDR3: CASSFSPRGTNEQFF; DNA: TGTGCCAGCAGTTTCAGTCCCAGAGGAACCAATGAGCAGTTCTTC
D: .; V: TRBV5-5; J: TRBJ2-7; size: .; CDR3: CASSPRQAEIYEQYF; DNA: TGTGCCAGCAGCCCCCGACAGGCTGAAATTTACGAGCAGTACTTC
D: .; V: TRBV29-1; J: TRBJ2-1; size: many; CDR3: CSVEDPGGGPYPNEQFF; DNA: TGCAGCGTTGAAGATCCAGGAGGCGGCCCGTACCCCAATGAGCAGTTCTTC
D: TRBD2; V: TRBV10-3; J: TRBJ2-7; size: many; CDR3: CAVLSPGRHYEQYF; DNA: TGTGCCGTCCTCAGCCCCGGGAGGCACTACGAGCAGTACTTC
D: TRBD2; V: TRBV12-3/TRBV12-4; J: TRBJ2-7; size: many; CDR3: CASRATSANSYEQYF; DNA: TGTGCCAGCAGGGCGACTAGCGCGAATTCCTACGAGCAGTACTTC
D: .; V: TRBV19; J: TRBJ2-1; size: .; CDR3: CASSIVPGSYNEQFF; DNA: TGTGCCAGTAGTATAGTCCCCGGGAGCTACAATGAGCAGTTCTTC
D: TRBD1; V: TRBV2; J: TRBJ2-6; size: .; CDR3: CASSAPAGQGDGANVLTF; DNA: TGTGCCAGCAGTGCCCCCGCGGGACAGGGGGATGGGGCCAACGTCCTGACTTTC
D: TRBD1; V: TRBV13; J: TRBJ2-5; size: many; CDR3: CASSLGDRGRETQYF; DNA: TGTGCCAGCAGCTTAGGAGACAGGGGGCGGGAGACCCAGTACTTC
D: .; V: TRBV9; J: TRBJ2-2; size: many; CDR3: CASSADTGELFF; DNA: TGTGCCAGCAGCGCTGACACCGGGGAGCTGTTTTTT
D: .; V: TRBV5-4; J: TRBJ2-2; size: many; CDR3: CASSMTESPGELFF; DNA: TGTGCCAGCAGCATGACAGAGAGCCCCGGGGAGCTGTTTTTT
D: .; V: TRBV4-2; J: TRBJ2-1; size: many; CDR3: CASSQGAYGTYNEQFF; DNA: TGTGCCAGCAGCCAGGGGGCCTACGGGACCTACAATGAGCAGTTCTTC
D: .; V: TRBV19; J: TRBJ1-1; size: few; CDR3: CASSTRGYTEAFF; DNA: TGTGCCAGTAGTACACGGGGGTACACTGAAGCTTTCTTT
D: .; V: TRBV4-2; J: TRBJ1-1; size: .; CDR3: CASSQGRRTEAFF; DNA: TGTGCCAGCAGCCAAGGCAGGCGCACTGAAGCTTTCTTT